A selection of T cell receptor beta chains follows, all from one sample in a study of human T cells and chemical hapten exposure. A single record per CDR3 protein comes from TCRdb applying MiXCR to the RACE reads. The sample lists tens of thousands of distinct CDR3 sequences, less than 4.5% occurring once. Sequenced sample: whole blood. The receptor source for this set is a human donor in good health. Some clones in this sample may be carry-over from other donors' samples. Both conserved end residues are part of each CDR3. D genes are given only for firm matches. Clone size, where shown, is once, few, many, or a class for clones that have expanded.

>few|NA|TRBJ1-5|TRBV28
TGTGCCAGCACGATGGGGGATGCTGTGGCCCAGCATTTT
CASTMGDAVAQHF
>many|TRBD2|TRBJ2-1|TRBV29-1
TGCAGCGTAGCGGGAGGTATCGACAATGAGCAGTTCTTC
CSVAGGIDNEQFF
>NA|TRBD1|TRBJ2-6|TRBV11-2
TGTGCCAGCAGCTTAGATTACAGGGGGTCTGGGGCCAACGTCCTGACTTTC
CASSLDYRGSGANVLTF
>many|NA|TRBJ2-7|TRBV18
TGTGCCAGCTCTCCTTCGGACGGGTACGAGCAGTACTTC
CASSPSDGYEQYF
>many|TRBD2|TRBJ2-1|TRBV27
TGTGCCAGCAGTTTCGGGCGGGGCGGGAGTTTCGATGAGCAGTTCTTC
CASSFGRGGSFDEQFF
>many|NA|TRBJ1-3|TRBV12-3/TRBV12-4
TGTGCCAGCAGTGAGGGACCGCGGAGGGAAAACACCATATATTTT
CASSEGPRRENTIYF
>many|TRBD1|TRBJ1-6|TRBV28
TGTGCCAGCAGCCGGAGGACAGGGAATAATTCACCCCTCCACTTT
CASSRRTGNNSPLHF
>NA|NA|TRBJ2-6|TRBV28
TGTGCCAGCAGCCCGCTCTCTGGGGCCAACGTCCTGACTTTC
CASSPLSGANVLTF
>many|NA|TRBJ2-7|TRBV7-8
TGTGCCAGCAGCTTAGCTAGCTCGACGTACGAGCAGTACTTC
CASSLASSTYEQYF
>few|TRBD2|TRBJ2-3|TRBV7-9
TGTGCCAGCAGGGGGACTAGCTCTCTGGCAGATACGCAGTATTTT
CASRGTSSLADTQYF
>many|TRBD1|TRBJ2-2|TRBV19
TGTGCCAGTAGTAAACTGACAGGGGGCACCGGGGAGCTGTTTTTT
CASSKLTGGTGELFF
>few|TRBD2|TRBJ2-1|TRBV20-1
TGCAGTGCTGTACTAGCGGCCCAAGTGGAGGAGCAGTTCTTC
CSAVLAAQVEEQFF
>many|NA|TRBJ2-7|TRBV4-2
TGTGCCAGCAGCCCCCTCGGAGATGGTAACTCCTACGAGCAGTACTTC
CASSPLGDGNSYEQYF
>NA|NA|TRBJ2-7|TRBV24-1
TGTGCCACCAGTGATTTGGCAGCCCACGAGCAGTACTTC
CATSDLAAHEQYF
>many|NA|TRBJ2-3|TRBV28
TGTGCCAGCAGTTTACGGGGTACGCAGTATTTT
CASSLRGTQYF
>many|NA|TRBJ2-1|TRBV14
TGTGCCAGCAGTCTTCGGACGCCCCGGAGGCCATTTGGTGAGCAGTTCTTC
CASSLRTPRRPFGEQFF